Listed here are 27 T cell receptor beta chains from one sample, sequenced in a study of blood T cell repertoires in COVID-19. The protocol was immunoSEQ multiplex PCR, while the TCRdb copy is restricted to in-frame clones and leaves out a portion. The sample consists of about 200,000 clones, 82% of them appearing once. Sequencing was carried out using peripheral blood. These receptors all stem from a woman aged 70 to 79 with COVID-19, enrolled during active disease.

The CDR3 loop is CATSDAGGSNQPQHF. The CDR3 coding sequence is TGTGCCACCAGTGACGCCGGGGGAAGCAATCAGCCCCAGCATTTT. The rearrangement joins TRBV24-1 to TRBJ1-5; tentative D call: TRBD1 (5 bases). CDR3 size: 15 residues. The V gene's germline CDR1 is KGHDR and CDR2 SFDVKD. V shed 4 bases and J shed 1 base, with 10 bases lying between them.

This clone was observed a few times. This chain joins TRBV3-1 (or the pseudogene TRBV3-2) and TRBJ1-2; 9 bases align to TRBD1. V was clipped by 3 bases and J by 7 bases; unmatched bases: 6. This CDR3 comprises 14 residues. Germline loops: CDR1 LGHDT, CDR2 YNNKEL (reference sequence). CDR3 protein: CASSHSQGAGGYTF. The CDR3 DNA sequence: TGTGCCAGCAGCCACTCACAGGGGGCTGGTGGCTACACCTTC.

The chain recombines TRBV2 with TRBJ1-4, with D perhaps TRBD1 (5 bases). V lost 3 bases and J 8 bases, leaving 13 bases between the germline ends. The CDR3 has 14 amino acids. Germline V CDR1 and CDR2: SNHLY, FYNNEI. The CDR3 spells CASSDSQKGEKLFF. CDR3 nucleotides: TGTGCCAGCAGTGATAGTCAGAAGGGGGAAAAACTGTTTTTT.

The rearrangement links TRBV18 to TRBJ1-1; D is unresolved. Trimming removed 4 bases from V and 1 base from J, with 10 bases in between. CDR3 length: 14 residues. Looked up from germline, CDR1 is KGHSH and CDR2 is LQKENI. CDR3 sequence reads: CASSQFAENTEAFF. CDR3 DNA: TGTGCCAGCTCACAATTTGCAGAGAACACTGAAGCTTTCTTT. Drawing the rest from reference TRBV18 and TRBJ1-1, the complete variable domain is NAGVMQNPRHLVRRRGQEARLRCSPMKGHSHVYWYRQLPEEGLKFMVYLQKENIIDESGMPKERFSAEFPKEGPSILRIQQVVRGDSAAYFCASSQFAENTEAFFGQGTRLTVV.

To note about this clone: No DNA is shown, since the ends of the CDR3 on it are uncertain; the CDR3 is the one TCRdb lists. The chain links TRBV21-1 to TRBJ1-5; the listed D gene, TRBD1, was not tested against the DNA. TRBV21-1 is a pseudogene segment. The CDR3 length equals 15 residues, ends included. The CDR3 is CASSKWAWGNQPQHF.

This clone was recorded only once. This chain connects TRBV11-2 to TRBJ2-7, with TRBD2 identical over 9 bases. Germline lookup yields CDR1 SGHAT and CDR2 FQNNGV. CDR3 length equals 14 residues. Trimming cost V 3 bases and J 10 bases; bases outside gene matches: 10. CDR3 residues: CASSFALAGADQYF. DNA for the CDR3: TGTGCCAGCAGCTTCGCGTTAGCGGGAGCCGATCAGTACTTC.

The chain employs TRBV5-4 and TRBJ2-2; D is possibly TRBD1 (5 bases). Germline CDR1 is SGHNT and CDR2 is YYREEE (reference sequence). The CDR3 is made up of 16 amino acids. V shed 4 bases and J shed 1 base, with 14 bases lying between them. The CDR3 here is CASSRISGLNTGELFF. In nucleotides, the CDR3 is TGTGCCAGCAGCCGCATTTCAGGGTTGAACACCGGGGAGCTGTTTTTT.

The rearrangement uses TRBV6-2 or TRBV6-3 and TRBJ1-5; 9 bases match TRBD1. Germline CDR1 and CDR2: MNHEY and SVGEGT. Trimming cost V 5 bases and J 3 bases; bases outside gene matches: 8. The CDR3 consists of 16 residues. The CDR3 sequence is CASSISTGGHNQPQHF. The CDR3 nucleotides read TGTGCCAGCAGTATCTCGACAGGGGGACACAATCAGCCCCAGCATTTT.

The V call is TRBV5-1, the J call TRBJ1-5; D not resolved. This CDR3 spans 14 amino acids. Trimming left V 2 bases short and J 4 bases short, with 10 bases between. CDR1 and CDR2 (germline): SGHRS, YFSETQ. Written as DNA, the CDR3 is TGCGCCAGCAGCTTATCAGGAACTAATCAGCCCCAGCATTTT. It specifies CASSLSGTNQPQHF.

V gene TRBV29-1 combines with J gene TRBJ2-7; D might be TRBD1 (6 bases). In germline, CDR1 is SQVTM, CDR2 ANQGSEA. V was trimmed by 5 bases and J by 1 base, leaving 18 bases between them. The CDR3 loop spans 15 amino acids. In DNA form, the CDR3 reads TGCAGCGTTTTAAAACTCAGGGGAATATCCTACGAGCAGTACTTC. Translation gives CSVLKLRGISYEQYF.

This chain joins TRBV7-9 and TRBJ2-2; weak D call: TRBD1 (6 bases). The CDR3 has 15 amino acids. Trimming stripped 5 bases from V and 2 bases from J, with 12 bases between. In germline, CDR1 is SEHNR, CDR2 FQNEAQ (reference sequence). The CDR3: CASSLNRANTGELFF. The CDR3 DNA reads TGTGCCAGCAGCCTCAACAGGGCTAACACCGGGGAGCTGTTTTTT.

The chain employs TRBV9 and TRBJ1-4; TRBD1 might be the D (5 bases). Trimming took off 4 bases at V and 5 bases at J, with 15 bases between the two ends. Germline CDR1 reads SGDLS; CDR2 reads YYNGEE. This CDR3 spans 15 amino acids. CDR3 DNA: TGTGCCAGCAGCCCAAGGACGGGGGGAAATGAAAAACTGTTTTTT. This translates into CASSPRTGGNEKLFF.

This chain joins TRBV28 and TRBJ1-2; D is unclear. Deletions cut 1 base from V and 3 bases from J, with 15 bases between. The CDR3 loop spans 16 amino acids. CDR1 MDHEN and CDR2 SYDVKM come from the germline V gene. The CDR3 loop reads CASSLSGLGADYGYTF. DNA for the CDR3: TGTGCCAGCAGTTTATCGGGCCTGGGAGCGGACTATGGCTACACCTTC.

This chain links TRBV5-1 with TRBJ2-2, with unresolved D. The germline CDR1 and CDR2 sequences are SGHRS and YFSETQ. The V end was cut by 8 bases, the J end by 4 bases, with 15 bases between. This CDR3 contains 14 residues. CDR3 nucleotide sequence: TGCGCCAGTTCCCCCGTGACTTTCACCGGGGAGCTGTTTTTT. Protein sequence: CASSPVTFTGELFF.

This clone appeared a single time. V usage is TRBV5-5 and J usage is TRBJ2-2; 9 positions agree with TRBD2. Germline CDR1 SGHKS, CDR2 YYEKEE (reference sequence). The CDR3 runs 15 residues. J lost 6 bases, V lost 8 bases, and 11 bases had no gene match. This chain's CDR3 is CASDASGRTAGELFF. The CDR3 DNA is TGTGCCAGTGATGCCAGCGGGAGGACCGCCGGGGAGCTGTTTTTT.

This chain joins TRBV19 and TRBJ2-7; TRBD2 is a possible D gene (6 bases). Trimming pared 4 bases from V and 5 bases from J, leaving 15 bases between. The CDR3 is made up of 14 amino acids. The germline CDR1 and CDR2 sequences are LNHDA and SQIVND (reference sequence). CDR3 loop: CASSSRLGENEQYF. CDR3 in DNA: TGTGCCAGTAGTAGCCGACTAGGAGAGAACGAGCAGTACTTC.

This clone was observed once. DNA for the CDR3: TGTGCCAGCAGCTTCCCGGGACAAGATCAGCCCCAGCATTTT. Protein sequence: CASSFPGQDQPQHF. This chain joins TRBV7-9 and TRBJ1-5; D may be TRBD1 (6 bases). Between the trimmed V and J ends, which lost 3 bases and 5 bases, there was a span of 11 bases. This CDR3 spans 14 amino acids. Per the germline V gene, CDR1 is SEHNR and CDR2 is FQNEAQ (reference sequence).

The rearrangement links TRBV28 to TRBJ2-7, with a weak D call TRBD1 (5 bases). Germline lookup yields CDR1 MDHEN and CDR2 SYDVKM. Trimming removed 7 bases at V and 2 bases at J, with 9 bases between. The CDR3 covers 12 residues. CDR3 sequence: CASNRQTYEQYF. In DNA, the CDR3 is TGTGCCAGCAATAGACAGACCTACGAGCAGTACTTC.

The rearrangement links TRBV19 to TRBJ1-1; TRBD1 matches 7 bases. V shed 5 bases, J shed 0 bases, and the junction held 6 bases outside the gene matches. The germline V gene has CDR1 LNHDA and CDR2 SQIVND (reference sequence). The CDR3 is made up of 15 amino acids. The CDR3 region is CASSPQGLLNTEAFF. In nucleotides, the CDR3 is TGTGCCAGTAGTCCACAGGGGCTGTTGAACACTGAAGCTTTCTTT.

CDR3 region: CSQQADTQYF. The CDR3 region has the DNA TGCAGTCAACAGGCAGATACGCAGTATTTT. This chain links TRBV20-1 with TRBJ2-3, with D maybe TRBD1 (5 bases). CDR1 is DFQATT, CDR2 SNEGSKA, per germline (reference sequence). This CDR3 is built from 10 residues. V lost 8 bases, J lost 4 bases, and 7 bases lay in between.

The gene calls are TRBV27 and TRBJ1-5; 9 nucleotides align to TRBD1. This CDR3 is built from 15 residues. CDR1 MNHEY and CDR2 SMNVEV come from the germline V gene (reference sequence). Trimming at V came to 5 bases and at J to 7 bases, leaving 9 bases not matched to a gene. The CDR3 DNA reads TGTGCCAGCAGTACCCGGACAGGGGAGCGACAGCCCCAGCATTTT. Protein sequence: CASSTRTGERQPQHF.

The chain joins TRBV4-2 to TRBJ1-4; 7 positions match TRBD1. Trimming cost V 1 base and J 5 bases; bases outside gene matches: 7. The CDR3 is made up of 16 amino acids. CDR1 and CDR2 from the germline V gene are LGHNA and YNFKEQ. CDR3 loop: CASSQARGDSNEKLFF. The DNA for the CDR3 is TGTGCCAGCAGCCAAGCCCGCGGGGACAGCAATGAAAAACTGTTTTTT.

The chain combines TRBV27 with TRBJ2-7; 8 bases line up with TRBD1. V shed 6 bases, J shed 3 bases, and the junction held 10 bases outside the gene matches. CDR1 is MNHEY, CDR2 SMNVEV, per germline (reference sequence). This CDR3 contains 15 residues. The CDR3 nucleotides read TGTGCCAGCAGCCTTAGCGTGGACAGGGACTACGAGCAGTACTTC. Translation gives CASSLSVDRDYEQYF.

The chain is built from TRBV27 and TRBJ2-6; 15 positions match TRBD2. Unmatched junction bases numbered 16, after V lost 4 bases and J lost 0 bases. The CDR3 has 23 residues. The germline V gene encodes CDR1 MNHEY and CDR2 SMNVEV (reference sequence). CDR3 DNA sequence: TGTGCCAGCAGTTCCTATTTCTTGCCGGGACTAGCGGGAGGAATCTCTGGGGCCAACGTCCTGACTTTC. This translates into CASSSYFLPGLAGGISGANVLTF.

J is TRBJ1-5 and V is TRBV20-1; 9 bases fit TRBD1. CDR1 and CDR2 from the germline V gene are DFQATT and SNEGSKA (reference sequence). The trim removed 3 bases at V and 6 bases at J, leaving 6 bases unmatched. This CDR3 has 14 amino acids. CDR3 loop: CSASEQGAVQPQHF. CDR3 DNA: TGCAGTGCTAGTGAACAGGGGGCGGTTCAGCCCCAGCATTTT.

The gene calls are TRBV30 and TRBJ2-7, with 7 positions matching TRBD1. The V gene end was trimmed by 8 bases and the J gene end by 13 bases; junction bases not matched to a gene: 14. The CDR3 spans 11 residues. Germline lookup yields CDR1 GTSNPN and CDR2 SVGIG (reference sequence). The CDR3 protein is CATKPRDSHYF. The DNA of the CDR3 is TGTGCCACCAAACCCAGGGACAGCCATTACTTC.

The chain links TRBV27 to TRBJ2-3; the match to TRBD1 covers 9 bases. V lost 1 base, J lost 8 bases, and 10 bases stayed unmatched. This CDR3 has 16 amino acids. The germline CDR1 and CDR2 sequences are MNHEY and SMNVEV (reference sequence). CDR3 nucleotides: TGTGCCAGCAGTTTATTGGGGACAGGGACGACTATTACGCAGTATTTT. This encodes CASSLLGTGTTITQYF.